This is a list of T cell receptor beta chains from one sample in a study of T cells in Graves' hyperthyroidism and ophthalmopathy. TCRdb re-called the multiplex PCR reads through MiXCR, storing one row per CDR3 protein. This sample has 400,000 to 550,000 distinct CDR3 sequences, with roughly 25% found just once. Material for sequencing was blood. These receptor sequences come from a woman aged 25 to 39 with Graves' ophthalmopathy. Both conserved end residues are part of each CDR3. Each record gives: J gene, V gene, clone size, D gene, CDR3 protein, CDR3 DNA. A D gene is named only where the DNA matches it firmly. Clone size, where shown, is once, few, many, or a class for clones that have expanded.

J gene: TRBJ2-7; V gene: TRBV19; clone size: many; D gene: TRBD2; CDR3 protein: CASSIAGTSGGAYEQYF; CDR3 DNA: TGTGCCAGTAGTATAGCTGGGACTAGCGGGGGAGCCTACGAGCAGTACTTC
J gene: TRBJ2-7; V gene: TRBV10-1; clone size: many; D gene: -; CDR3 protein: CASSEDPAGEQYF; CDR3 DNA: TGCGCCAGCAGTGAGGATCCAGCGGGCGAGCAGTACTTC
J gene: TRBJ1-2; V gene: TRBV6-6; clone size: many; D gene: -; CDR3 protein: CASKAYSNYGYTF; CDR3 DNA: TGTGCCAGCAAAGCTTACAGCAACTATGGCTACACCTTC
J gene: TRBJ2-7; V gene: TRBV6-2/TRBV6-3; clone size: -; D gene: TRBD1; CDR3 protein: CASSDRGPGEQYF; CDR3 DNA: TGTGCCAGCAGTGACAGGGGGCCCGGGGAGCAGTACTTC
J gene: TRBJ1-1; V gene: TRBV5-5; clone size: many; D gene: -; CDR3 protein: CASSYGQSRNTEAFF; CDR3 DNA: TGTGCCAGCAGCTATGGACAGTCCCGGAACACTGAAGCTTTCTTT
J gene: TRBJ2-5; V gene: TRBV29-1; clone size: -; D gene: -; CDR3 protein: CSVDRGRETQYF; CDR3 DNA: TGCAGCGTTGACCGGGGTCGGGAGACCCAGTACTTC
J gene: TRBJ1-5; V gene: TRBV3-1; clone size: -; D gene: -; CDR3 protein: CASSGGLSGNQPQHF; CDR3 DNA: TGTGCCAGCAGCGGGGGGTTATCAGGCAATCAGCCCCAGCATTTT
J gene: TRBJ2-5; V gene: TRBV30; clone size: -; D gene: TRBD2; CDR3 protein: CAWSVGAGGPQETQYF; CDR3 DNA: TGTGCCTGGAGTGTAGGAGCGGGAGGACCTCAAGAGACCCAGTACTTC
J gene: TRBJ2-5; V gene: TRBV4-1; clone size: many; D gene: TRBD1; CDR3 protein: CASSHDRQGKGETQYF; CDR3 DNA: TGCGCCAGCAGCCATGATCGACAGGGAAAGGGGGAGACCCAGTACTTC
J gene: TRBJ2-7; V gene: TRBV6-2/TRBV6-3; clone size: many; D gene: TRBD2; CDR3 protein: CASSYKTSEMRYEQYF; CDR3 DNA: TGTGCCAGCAGTTACAAAACTAGCGAGATGCGCTACGAGCAGTACTTC
J gene: TRBJ2-2; V gene: TRBV5-5; clone size: many; D gene: -; CDR3 protein: CASSLVAISGELFF; CDR3 DNA: TGTGCCAGCAGCTTGGTAGCGATTAGCGGGGAGCTGTTTTTT
J gene: TRBJ2-2; V gene: TRBV5-6; clone size: many; D gene: -; CDR3 protein: CASSLALRRSTGELFF; CDR3 DNA: TGTGCCAGCAGCTTGGCCCTGCGCCGATCCACCGGGGAGCTGTTTTTT
J gene: TRBJ2-7; V gene: TRBV11-1; clone size: few; D gene: TRBD2; CDR3 protein: CASSAWEGGHEQYF; CDR3 DNA: TGTGCCAGCAGCGCCTGGGAGGGTGGACACGAGCAGTACTTC
J gene: TRBJ1-5; V gene: TRBV6-5; clone size: -; D gene: TRBD1; CDR3 protein: CASSHRDRANQPQHF; CDR3 DNA: TGTGCCAGCAGTCACCGGGACAGGGCTAATCAGCCCCAGCATTTT
J gene: TRBJ1-3; V gene: TRBV7-9; clone size: many; D gene: TRBD1; CDR3 protein: CASGDGQGWSGNTIYF; CDR3 DNA: TGTGCCAGCGGGGATGGACAGGGTTGGTCTGGAAACACCATATATTTT
J gene: TRBJ1-3; V gene: TRBV12-3/TRBV12-4; clone size: many; D gene: -; CDR3 protein: CASNDRPGNTIYF; CDR3 DNA: TGTGCCAGCAACGACAGGCCAGGAAACACCATATATTTT
J gene: TRBJ2-5; V gene: TRBV9; clone size: -; D gene: -; CDR3 protein: CASSASGVQETQYF; CDR3 DNA: TGTGCCAGCAGCGCCTCCGGGGTCCAAGAGACCCAGTACTTC
J gene: TRBJ2-7; V gene: TRBV12-3/TRBV12-4; clone size: many; D gene: TRBD1; CDR3 protein: CASRTSGTGGAGEQYF; CDR3 DNA: TGTGCCAGCAGAACCTCCGGGACAGGGGGCGCGGGGGAGCAGTACTTC
J gene: TRBJ1-2; V gene: TRBV7-8; clone size: many; D gene: -; CDR3 protein: CASSRDGSNYGYTF; CDR3 DNA: TGTGCCAGCAGCCGGGACGGGTCTAACTATGGCTACACCTTC
J gene: TRBJ1-2; V gene: TRBV28; clone size: few; D gene: TRBD1; CDR3 protein: CASTDRVKGYTF; CDR3 DNA: TGTGCCAGCACCGACAGGGTTAAAGGCTACACCTTC
J gene: TRBJ1-1; V gene: TRBV5-1; clone size: many; D gene: -; CDR3 protein: CASSLVVNTEAFF; CDR3 DNA: TGCGCCAGCAGCTTGGTGGTGAACACTGAAGCTTTCTTT
J gene: TRBJ2-7; V gene: TRBV9; clone size: few; D gene: TRBD1; CDR3 protein: CASSVVGTGGEQYF; CDR3 DNA: TGTGCCAGCAGCGTAGTTGGGACAGGGGGAGAGCAGTACTTC
J gene: TRBJ2-5; V gene: TRBV20-1; clone size: many; D gene: TRBD1; CDR3 protein: CSAKGQGERETQYF; CDR3 DNA: TGCAGTGCTAAAGGACAGGGTGAGCGGGAGACCCAGTACTTC
J gene: TRBJ2-2; V gene: TRBV6-1; clone size: -; D gene: TRBD2; CDR3 protein: CASSALAANTGELFF; CDR3 DNA: TGTGCCAGCAGTGCCCTAGCGGCCAACACCGGGGAGCTGTTTTTT
J gene: TRBJ1-2; V gene: TRBV10-3; clone size: few; D gene: -; CDR3 protein: CAISETTGTGSGYTF; CDR3 DNA: TGTGCCATCAGTGAGACTACAGGGACGGGAAGCGGCTACACCTTC
J gene: TRBJ1-1; V gene: TRBV20-1; clone size: -; D gene: -; CDR3 protein: CSANPNTEAFF; CDR3 DNA: TGCAGTGCTAATCCCAACACTGAAGCTTTCTTT
J gene: TRBJ1-1; V gene: TRBV6-2/TRBV6-3; clone size: many; D gene: -; CDR3 protein: CASSYTESRTEAFF; CDR3 DNA: TGTGCCAGCAGCTATACCGAATCAAGAACTGAAGCTTTCTTT
J gene: TRBJ1-2; V gene: TRBV5-1; clone size: -; D gene: TRBD1; CDR3 protein: CASSGGTGASSYGYTF; CDR3 DNA: TGCGCCAGCAGCGGAGGGACAGGGGCGTCGTCCTATGGCTACACCTTC
J gene: TRBJ1-1; V gene: TRBV28; clone size: -; D gene: -; CDR3 protein: CASSLRAGETEAFF; CDR3 DNA: TGTGCCAGCAGTTTACGTGCAGGGGAGACTGAAGCTTTCTTT
J gene: TRBJ1-5; V gene: TRBV2; clone size: many; D gene: -; CDR3 protein: CASSLNNRPQHF; CDR3 DNA: TGTGCCAGCAGTCTAAACAATCGGCCCCAGCATTTT
J gene: TRBJ1-1; V gene: TRBV11-2; clone size: few; D gene: TRBD1; CDR3 protein: CASSRGTGGNTEAFF; CDR3 DNA: TGTGCCAGCAGCCGAGGGACAGGGGGTAACACTGAAGCTTTCTTT
J gene: TRBJ1-2; V gene: TRBV5-1; clone size: -; D gene: -; CDR3 protein: CASSPPQVNYGYTF; CDR3 DNA: TGCGCCAGCAGCCCGCCCCAGGTTAACTATGGCTACACCTTC
J gene: TRBJ1-1; V gene: TRBV30; clone size: -; D gene: TRBD1; CDR3 protein: CAWSVRGQGFPEAFF; CDR3 DNA: TGTGCCTGGAGTGTACGGGGACAGGGTTTTCCTGAAGCTTTCTTT
J gene: TRBJ2-7; V gene: TRBV6-2/TRBV6-3; clone size: many; D gene: -; CDR3 protein: CASSYSTISEQYF; CDR3 DNA: TGTGCCAGCAGTTACTCGACCATTTCCGAGCAGTACTTC
J gene: TRBJ2-5; V gene: TRBV7-8; clone size: -; D gene: -; CDR3 protein: CASSFISAQETQYF; CDR3 DNA: TGTGCCAGCAGCTTTATCTCAGCCCAAGAGACCCAGTACTTC
J gene: TRBJ2-2; V gene: TRBV11-2; clone size: many; D gene: -; CDR3 protein: CASSLKGTSTGELFF; CDR3 DNA: TGTGCCAGCAGCTTAAAGGGGACGAGCACCGGGGAGCTGTTTTTT
J gene: TRBJ2-7; V gene: TRBV15; clone size: -; D gene: TRBD2; CDR3 protein: CATSSGGRGSYEQYF; CDR3 DNA: TGTGCCACCAGCAGCGGCGGGAGAGGTTCCTACGAGCAGTACTTC
J gene: TRBJ1-3; V gene: TRBV6-1; clone size: few; D gene: TRBD1; CDR3 protein: CASRRQGRIEGDTIYF; CDR3 DNA: TGTGCCAGCAGACGACAGGGTAGGATTGAAGGGGACACCATATATTTT
J gene: TRBJ1-3; V gene: TRBV7-3; clone size: many; D gene: -; CDR3 protein: CASSPAGGRGNTIYF; CDR3 DNA: TGTGCCAGCAGCCCCGCGGGGGGTCGTGGAAACACCATATATTTT
J gene: TRBJ2-5; V gene: TRBV5-1; clone size: -; D gene: TRBD1; CDR3 protein: CASSTGQAYRTQYF; CDR3 DNA: TGCGCCAGCAGCACGGGACAGGCATATAGGACCCAGTACTTC
J gene: TRBJ2-6; V gene: TRBV7-9; clone size: many; D gene: -; CDR3 protein: CASSFRSSGANVLTF; CDR3 DNA: TGTGCCAGCAGCTTCAGGAGCTCTGGGGCCAACGTCCTGACTTTC
J gene: TRBJ2-7; V gene: TRBV5-1; clone size: -; D gene: TRBD1; CDR3 protein: CASSSGQGRSYEQYF; CDR3 DNA: TGCGCCAGCAGCTCCGGACAGGGTAGGTCCTACGAGCAGTACTTC
J gene: TRBJ1-1; V gene: TRBV15; clone size: -; D gene: -; CDR3 protein: CATSSLDRNTEAFF; CDR3 DNA: TGTGCCACCAGCAGCCTAGACAGGAACACTGAAGCTTTCTTT
J gene: TRBJ1-1; V gene: TRBV12-3/TRBV12-4; clone size: few; D gene: TRBD1; CDR3 protein: CASSSWTGGTEAFF; CDR3 DNA: TGTGCCAGCAGTTCGTGGACAGGGGGGACTGAAGCTTTCTTT
J gene: TRBJ2-7; V gene: TRBV20-1; clone size: many; D gene: TRBD1; CDR3 protein: CSARDSGQGAYEQYF; CDR3 DNA: TGCAGTGCTAGAGATTCGGGACAGGGGGCCTACGAGCAGTACTTC
J gene: TRBJ2-2; V gene: TRBV24-1; clone size: few; D gene: TRBD2; CDR3 protein: CATSDWDSGRGGELFF; CDR3 DNA: TGTGCCACCAGTGATTGGGATAGCGGGAGAGGTGGGGAGCTGTTTTTT
J gene: TRBJ2-7; V gene: TRBV6-1; clone size: few; D gene: -; CDR3 protein: CASSEGYGGGYEQYF; CDR3 DNA: TGTGCCAGCAGTGAAGGTTATGGGGGTGGCTACGAGCAGTACTTC
J gene: TRBJ1-2; V gene: TRBV5-1; clone size: few; D gene: TRBD1; CDR3 protein: CASSLGDRGPRGYTF; CDR3 DNA: TGCGCCAGCAGCTTGGGGGACAGGGGGCCGAGGGGCTACACCTTC
J gene: TRBJ2-3; V gene: TRBV7-2; clone size: many; D gene: -; CDR3 protein: CASSFRPAVDTQYF; CDR3 DNA: TGTGCCAGCAGCTTTCGTCCAGCGGTCGATACGCAGTATTTT
J gene: TRBJ2-7; V gene: TRBV6-1; clone size: -; D gene: -; CDR3 protein: CASSKQGRSYEQYF; CDR3 DNA: TGTGCCAGCAGTAAACAGGGACGCTCCTACGAGCAGTACTTC
J gene: TRBJ2-3; V gene: TRBV6-1; clone size: many; D gene: -; CDR3 protein: CASRRGFLTDTQYF; CDR3 DNA: TGTGCCAGCAGGAGAGGGTTTTTGACAGATACGCAGTATTTT
J gene: TRBJ1-1; V gene: TRBV12-3/TRBV12-4; clone size: many; D gene: -; CDR3 protein: CASGRRKTQNTEAFF; CDR3 DNA: TGTGCCAGCGGACGACGGAAAACACAGAACACTGAAGCTTTCTTT
J gene: TRBJ1-5; V gene: TRBV2; clone size: -; D gene: -; CDR3 protein: CASISGRDQPLHF; CDR3 DNA: TGTGCCAGCATCTCGGGCAGGGACCAGCCCCTGCATTTT